The sequence of this T cell receptor (beta chain) was determined in a study of control samples from healthy donors and cancer patients (dated by TCRdb to the early 2020s). Receptors were amplified or captured by the immunoSEQ multiplex PCR assay. TCRdb mirrors the immuneACCESS table, restricted to in-frame sequences. Some clones are absent from its copies; in checked studies, under half trace to an unresolved V gene, and the reason for the others is unknown. This sample has about 140,000 clones in its table, and 85% to 90% of those were observed once. The ten largest clones capture approximately 1.7% of the sample. This clone was observed a handful of times. Its specific antigen is unknown. No clone much larger than this one lies a single base away; base qualities are absent. Taken from the germline V gene (reference sequence), the CDR1 and CDR2 loops are SGHNT and YYREEE. Relative to germline, V is 4 bases shorter and J is 5 bases shorter, with 12 bases between their ends. The cysteine opens and the phenylalanine closes a CDR3 of 14 amino acids. The kept DNA is CDR3 alone, 42 bases in frame from the first base.

The chain links TRBV5-4 with TRBJ2-2; the D gene is perhaps TRBD2, on 5 matching bases. The sequencing sample was made of blood. The sequence was obtained from a man between 18 and 29 years old in good health. The CDR3 region: CASSPPGVTGELFF. The DNA is as follows: TGTGCCAGCAGCCCCCCCGGGGTAACCGGGGAGCTGTTTTTT.